This TCR beta chain was sequenced during a study of cytomegalovirus exposure and HLA in healthy donors. PCR was performed using 60 Vbeta and 13 Jbeta primers. Some clones are missing from TCRdb's copy, which holds only in-frame ones; the method was immunoSEQ multiplex PCR. The sample yields 100,000 to 150,000 clones, 8% to 9.5% seen once. The CDR3 runs 16 residues. The germline gives CDR1 MGHRA, CDR2 YSYEKL. The V segment lost 0 bases and the J segment 6 bases; nucleotides outside the gene matches: 4. Study observations and caveats: Sequences of the TCR beta chain were said to predict the HLA-A and HLA-B alleles of most subjects accurately. According to a later analysis, most TCR beta chains associated with CMV appeared HLA-restricted. The study labeled fewer than 200 TCR beta chains cytomegalovirus-associated.

This clone was picked up a small number of times. Its antigen is still unknown. The sample taken for sequencing was PBMCs. This receptor was taken from a man aged 35 to 55 in good health and CMV-seronegative. The chain uses TRBV4-1 and TRBJ2-2, with 10 positions matching TRBD2. The CDR3 protein is CASSQDSSGGAGELFF. For the CDR3, the DNA is TGCGCCAGCAGCCAAGATTCCAGCGGGGGGGCCGGGGAGCTGTTTTTT.